This T cell receptor (beta chain) was sequenced for a study of T cells in Graves' hyperthyroidism and ophthalmopathy. Study as a whole: Upon initial diagnosis and before any treatment, peripheral blood was collected.

In its sample, this clonotype was seen many times. Template material for amplifying TCR beta CDR3 regions consisted of RNA transcripts. First-round RT-PCR with HTBI primers amplified the TCR CDR3 region. TCRdb passed the multiplex PCR reads through MiXCR, listing each CDR3 protein once. The table includes fewer than 500,000 distinct CDR3 sequences, around an eighth detected once. The blood sample predates any ophthalmopathy symptoms, coming from first hyperthyroidism diagnosis. More than 9.5 ml fresh peripheral blood yielded the PBMCs. This CDR3 comprises 14 residues. CDR1 and CDR2 (germline): LGHDT, YNNKEL (reference sequence). Trimming cost V 4 bases and J 8 bases; bases outside gene matches: 8.

The V gene is TRBV3-1, the J gene TRBJ2-4, with 7 bases lining up with TRBD1. The sample consisted of blood. This clonotype originated in a man in his thirties or forties with Graves' hyperthyroidism that later progressed to Graves' ophthalmopathy. In nucleotides, the CDR3 is TGTGCCAGCAGCCGTCGGCATCAGGGGGACATTCAGTACTTC. Translating it yields CASSRRHQGDIQYF.